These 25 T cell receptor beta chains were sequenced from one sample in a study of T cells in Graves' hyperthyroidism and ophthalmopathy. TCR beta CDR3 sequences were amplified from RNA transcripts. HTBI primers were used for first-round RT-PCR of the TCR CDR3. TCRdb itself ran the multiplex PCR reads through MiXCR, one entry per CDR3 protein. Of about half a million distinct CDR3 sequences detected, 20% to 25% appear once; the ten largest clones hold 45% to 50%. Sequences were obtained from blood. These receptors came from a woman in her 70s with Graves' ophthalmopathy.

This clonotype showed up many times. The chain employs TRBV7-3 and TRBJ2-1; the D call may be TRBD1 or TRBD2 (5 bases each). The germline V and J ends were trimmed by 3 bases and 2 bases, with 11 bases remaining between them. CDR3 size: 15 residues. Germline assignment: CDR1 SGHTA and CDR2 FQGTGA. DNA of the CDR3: TGTGCCAGCAGCTTGGATGGGACCGCCTACAATGAGCAGTTCTTC. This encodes CASSLDGTAYNEQFF.

This CDR3 is CASSLLRGQGTEAFF. The CDR3 nucleotides are TGTGCCAGCAGCCTATTAAGGGGGCAGGGAACTGAAGCTTTCTTT. V gene TRBV7-3 combines with J gene TRBJ1-1; 7 bases agree with TRBD1. CDR1 is SGHTA and CDR2 is FQGTGA in the germline V gene. Trimming took 5 bases from V and 5 from J; bases not matched to a gene: 11. There are 15 residues in the CDR3.

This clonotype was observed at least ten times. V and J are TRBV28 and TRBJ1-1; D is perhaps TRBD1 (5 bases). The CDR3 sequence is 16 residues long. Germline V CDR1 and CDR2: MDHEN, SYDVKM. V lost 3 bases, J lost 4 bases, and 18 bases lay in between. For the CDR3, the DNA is TGTGCCAGCAGTTTGCGTACCGGGACTGTCTCCACTGAAGCTTTCTTT. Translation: CASSLRTGTVSTEAFF.

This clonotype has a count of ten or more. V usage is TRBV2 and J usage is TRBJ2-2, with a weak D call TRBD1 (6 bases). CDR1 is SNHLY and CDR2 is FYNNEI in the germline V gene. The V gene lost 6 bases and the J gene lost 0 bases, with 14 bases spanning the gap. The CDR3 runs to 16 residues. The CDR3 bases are TGTGCCAGCAGCCCAGGGGCACCGGCGAACACCGGGGAGCTGTTTTTT. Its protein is CASSPGAPANTGELFF.

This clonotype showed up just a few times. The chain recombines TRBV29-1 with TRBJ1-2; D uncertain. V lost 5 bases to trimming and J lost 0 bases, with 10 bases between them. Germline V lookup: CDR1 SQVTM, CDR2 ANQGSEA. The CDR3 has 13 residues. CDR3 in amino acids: CSVLPGPNYGYTF. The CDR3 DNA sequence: TGCAGCGTTTTACCCGGGCCTAACTATGGCTACACCTTC.

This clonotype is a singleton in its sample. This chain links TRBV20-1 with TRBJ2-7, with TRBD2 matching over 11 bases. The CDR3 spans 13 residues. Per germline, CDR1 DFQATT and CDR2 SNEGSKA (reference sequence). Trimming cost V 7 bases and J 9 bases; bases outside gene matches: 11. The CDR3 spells CSGTGTSGLGQYF. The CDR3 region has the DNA TGCAGTGGAACTGGGACTAGCGGTCTTGGGCAGTACTTC.

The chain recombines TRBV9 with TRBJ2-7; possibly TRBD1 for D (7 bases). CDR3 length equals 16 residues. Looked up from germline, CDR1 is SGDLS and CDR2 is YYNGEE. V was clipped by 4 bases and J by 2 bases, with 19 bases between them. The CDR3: CASSPQEGARPYEQYF. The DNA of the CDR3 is TGTGCCAGCAGCCCCCAGGAGGGGGCCCGCCCCTACGAGCAGTACTTC.

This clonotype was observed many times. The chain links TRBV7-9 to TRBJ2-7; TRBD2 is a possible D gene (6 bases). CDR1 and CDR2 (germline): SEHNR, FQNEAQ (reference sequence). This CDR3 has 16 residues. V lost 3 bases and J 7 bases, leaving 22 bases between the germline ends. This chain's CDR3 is CASSLPGGRGSGEQYF. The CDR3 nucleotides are TGTGCCAGCAGCTTGCCTGGGGGGAGAGGATCGGGTGAGCAGTACTTC.

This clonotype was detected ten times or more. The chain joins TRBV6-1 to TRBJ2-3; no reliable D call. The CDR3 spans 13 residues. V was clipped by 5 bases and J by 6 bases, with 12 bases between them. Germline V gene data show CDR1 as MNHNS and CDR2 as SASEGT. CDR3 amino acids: CASSKKLQDTQYF. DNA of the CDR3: TGTGCCAGCAGTAAGAAGTTGCAGGATACGCAGTATTTT.

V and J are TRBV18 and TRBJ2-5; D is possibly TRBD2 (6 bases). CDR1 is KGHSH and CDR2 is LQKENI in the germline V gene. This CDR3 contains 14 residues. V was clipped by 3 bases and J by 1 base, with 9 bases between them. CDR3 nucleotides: TGTGCCAGCTCACCGGCTAGCGCCCAAGAGACCCAGTACTTC. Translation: CASSPASAQETQYF.

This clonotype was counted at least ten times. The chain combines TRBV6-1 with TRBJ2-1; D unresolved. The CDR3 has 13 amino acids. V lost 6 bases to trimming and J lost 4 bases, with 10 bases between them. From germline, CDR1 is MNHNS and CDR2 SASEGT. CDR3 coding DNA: TGTGCCAGCAGACCTGACCATTACAATGAGCAGTTCTTC. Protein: CASRPDHYNEQFF.

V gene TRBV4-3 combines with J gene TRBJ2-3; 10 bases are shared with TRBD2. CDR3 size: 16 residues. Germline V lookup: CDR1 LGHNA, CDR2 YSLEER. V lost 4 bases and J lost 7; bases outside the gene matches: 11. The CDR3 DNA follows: TGCGCCAGCAGCCCCGAACCTAGCGGGAGTAGGAATACGCAGTATTTT. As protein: CASSPEPSGSRNTQYF.

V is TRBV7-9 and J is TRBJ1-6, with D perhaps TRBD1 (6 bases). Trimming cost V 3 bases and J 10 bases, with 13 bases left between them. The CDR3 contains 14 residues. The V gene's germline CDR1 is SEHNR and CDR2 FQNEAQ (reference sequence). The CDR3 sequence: CASSFPGDESPLHF. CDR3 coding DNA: TGTGCCAGCAGCTTTCCAGGGGATGAATCACCCCTCCACTTT.

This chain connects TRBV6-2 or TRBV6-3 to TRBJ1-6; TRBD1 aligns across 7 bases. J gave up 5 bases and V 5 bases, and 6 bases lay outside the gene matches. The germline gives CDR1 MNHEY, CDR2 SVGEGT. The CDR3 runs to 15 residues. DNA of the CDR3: TGTGCCAGCAGTCCAACAGGGGCAGATAATTCACCCCTCCACTTT. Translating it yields CASSPTGADNSPLHF.

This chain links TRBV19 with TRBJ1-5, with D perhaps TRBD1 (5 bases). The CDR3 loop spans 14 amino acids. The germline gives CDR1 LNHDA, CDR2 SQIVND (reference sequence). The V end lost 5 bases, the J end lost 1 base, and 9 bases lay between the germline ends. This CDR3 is CASSPGHSNQPQHF. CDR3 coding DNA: TGTGCCAGTAGTCCTGGACACAGCAATCAGCCCCAGCATTTT. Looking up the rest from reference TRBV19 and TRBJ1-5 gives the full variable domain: DGGITQSPKYLFRKEGQNVTLSCEQNLNHDAMYWYRQDPGQGLRLIYYSQIVNDFQKGDIAEGYSVSREKKESFPLTVTSAQKNPTAFYLCASSPGHSNQPQHFGDGTRLSIL.

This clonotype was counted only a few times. The CDR3 DNA reads TGCAGTGCTATGTTGGAGAGACATGGCTACACCTTC. Amino acids: CSAMLERHGYTF. This chain joins TRBV20-1 and TRBJ1-2, with D unresolved. The CDR3 consists of 12 residues. From germline, CDR1 is DFQATT and CDR2 SNEGSKA (reference sequence). Trimming took off 4 bases at V and 6 bases at J, with 12 bases between the two ends.

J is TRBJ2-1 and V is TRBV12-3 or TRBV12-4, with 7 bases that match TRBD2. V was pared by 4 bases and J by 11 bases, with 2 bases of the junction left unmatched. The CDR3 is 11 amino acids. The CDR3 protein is CASSSGTKQFF. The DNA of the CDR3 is TGTGCCAGCAGTTCGGGGACTAAGCAGTTCTTC.

This chain's CDR3 is CASSLAETSGYNEQFF. In nucleotides, the CDR3 is TGCGCCAGCAGCTTGGCCGAGACTAGCGGATACAATGAGCAGTTCTTC. This chain joins TRBV5-1 and TRBJ2-1; 9 bases align to TRBD2. The CDR3 is 16 residues long. The germline V gene encodes CDR1 SGHRS and CDR2 YFSETQ. Trimming cost V 0 bases and J 4 bases; bases outside gene matches: 5.

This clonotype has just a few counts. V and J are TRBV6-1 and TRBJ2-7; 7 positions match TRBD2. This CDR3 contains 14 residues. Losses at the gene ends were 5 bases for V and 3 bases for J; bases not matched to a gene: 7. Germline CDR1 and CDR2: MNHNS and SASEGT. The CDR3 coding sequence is TGTGCCAGCAGTAGCGGGAAGATTTTCTACGAGCAGTACTTC. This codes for CASSSGKIFYEQYF.

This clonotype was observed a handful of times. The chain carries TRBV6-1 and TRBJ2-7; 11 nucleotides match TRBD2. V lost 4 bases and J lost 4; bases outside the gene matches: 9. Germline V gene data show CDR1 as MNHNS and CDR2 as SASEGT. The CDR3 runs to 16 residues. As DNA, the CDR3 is TGTGCCAGCAGTGCCATGGCTAGCGGGAGGAGGTACGAGCAGTACTTC. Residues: CASSAMASGRRYEQYF.

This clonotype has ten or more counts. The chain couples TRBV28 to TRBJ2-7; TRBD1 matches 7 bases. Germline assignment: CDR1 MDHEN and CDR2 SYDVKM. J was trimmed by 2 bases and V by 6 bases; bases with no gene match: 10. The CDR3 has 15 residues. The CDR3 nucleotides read TGTGCCAGCAGCTATCTGGACAGGCCGCCCTACGAGCAGTACTTC. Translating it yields CASSYLDRPPYEQYF.

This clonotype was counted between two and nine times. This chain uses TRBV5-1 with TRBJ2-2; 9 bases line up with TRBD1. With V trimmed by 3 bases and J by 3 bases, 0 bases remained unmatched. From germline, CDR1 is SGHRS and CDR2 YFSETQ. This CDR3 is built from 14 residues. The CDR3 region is CASSWDRDTGELFF. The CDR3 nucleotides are TGCGCCAGCAGCTGGGACAGGGACACCGGGGAGCTGTTTTTT.

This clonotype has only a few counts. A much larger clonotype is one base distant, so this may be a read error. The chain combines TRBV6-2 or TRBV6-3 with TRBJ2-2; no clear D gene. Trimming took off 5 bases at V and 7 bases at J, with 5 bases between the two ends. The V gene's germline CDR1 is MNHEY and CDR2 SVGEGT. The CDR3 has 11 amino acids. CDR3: CASSIGGELFF. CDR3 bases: TGTGCCAGCAGTATAGGCGGGGAGCTGTTTTTT.

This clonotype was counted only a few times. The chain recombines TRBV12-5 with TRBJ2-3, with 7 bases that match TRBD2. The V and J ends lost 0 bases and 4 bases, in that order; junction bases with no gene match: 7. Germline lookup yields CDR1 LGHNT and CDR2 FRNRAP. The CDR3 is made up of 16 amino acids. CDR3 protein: CASGLVSGWQSDTQYF. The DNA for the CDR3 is TGTGCTAGTGGTTTGGTTAGCGGGTGGCAGTCAGATACGCAGTATTTT.

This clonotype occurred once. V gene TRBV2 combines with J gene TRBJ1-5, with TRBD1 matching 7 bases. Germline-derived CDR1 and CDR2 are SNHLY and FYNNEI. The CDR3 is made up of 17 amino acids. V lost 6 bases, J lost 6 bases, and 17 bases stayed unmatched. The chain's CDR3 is CASSLAYGQVFIQPQHF. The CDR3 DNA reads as TGTGCCAGCAGCTTAGCCTACGGACAGGTTTTTATTCAGCCCCAGCATTTT.